The T cell receptor beta chain under discussion was sequenced for a study of blood T cell repertoires in COVID-19. Study at large: The cDNA or gDNA used as material had been derived from T cells, B-cell-depleted T cells, or PBMCs.

Measured with immunoSEQ multiplex PCR; TCRdb has only the in-frame clones, and not every one. The top ten hold over 2% of the sample, which has under 200,000 clones, 65% to 85% seen once. Germline CDR1 and CDR2: LNHDA and SQIVND (reference sequence). The CDR3 has 16 amino acids. J gave up 6 bases and V 7 bases, and 14 bases lay outside the gene matches. The sequence derives from a human donor with acute or convalescent COVID-19. The donor label of this sample is uncertain. The gene calls are TRBV19 and TRBJ1-5; TRBD1 aligns across 8 bases. The specimen sequenced was peripheral blood. For the CDR3, the DNA is TGTGCCAGTAACCCAACGACAGGGGACGCCCCTCAGCCCCAGCATTTT. It yields the protein CASNPTTGDAPQPQHF.